What follows are 7 T cell receptor beta chains derived from one specimen sequenced in a study of read filtering for tumor transcriptome and immune sequencing. This library used roughly 370 ng RNA and molecular barcoded adaptors spanning alpha/delta and beta/gamma chains. Using its own MiXCR run on the reads, TCRdb lists one record per CDR3 protein. The table includes some 62,000 distinct CDR3 sequences, approximately 13% detected once. The sample taken for sequencing was a population of CD138-negative cells sorted from bone marrow. The origin of the receptors is a donor aged 40 or older with multiple myeloma.

As to this clonotype: A read error may explain this, as a much larger clone is one base away. V gene TRBV7-9 combines with J gene TRBJ2-2; no reliable D call. With 1 base removed from V and 1 base from J, the gap between germline ends came to 7 bases. The germline gives CDR1 SEHNR, CDR2 FQNEAQ (reference sequence). The CDR3 totals 15 residues. For the CDR3, the DNA is TGTGCCAGCAGCTTAGTCCGGATGAACACCGGGGAGCTGTTTTTT. Translated, it gives CASSLVRMNTGELFF.

Many counts were recorded for this clonotype. The chain combines TRBV19 with TRBJ1-1; maybe TRBD1 (6 bases). From germline, CDR1 is LNHDA and CDR2 SQIVND (reference sequence). The CDR3 has 17 amino acids. V lost 5 bases and J 6 bases, leaving 25 bases between the germline ends. CDR3 region: CASSARDTPKPRAEAFF. CDR3 coding DNA: TGTGCCAGTAGTGCCCGGGACACCCCAAAGCCGAGGGCTGAAGCTTTCTTT.

This clonotype was counted ten times or more. The CDR3 DNA is TGCGCCAGCAGCTTGGCCGGGACTTATCAAGAGACCCAGTACTTC. It specifies CASSLAGTYQETQYF. The J gene is TRBJ2-5, the V gene TRBV5-1; TRBD2 is a possible D gene (6 bases). Germline V gives CDR1 SGHRS, CDR2 YFSETQ. Trimming removed 0 bases at V and 2 bases at J, with 11 bases between. The CDR3 length is 15 residues.

This clonotype was picked up many times. This chain joins TRBV7-9 and TRBJ2-7, with 7 bases matching TRBD2. CDR1 and CDR2 (germline): SEHNR, FQNEAQ (reference sequence). CDR3 length equals 14 residues. Trimming removed 5 bases from V and 2 bases from J; junction bases left unmatched: 6. CDR3: CASSEAGRPYEQYF. Here the CDR3 DNA reads TGTGCCAGCAGCGAAGCGGGACGCCCCTACGAGCAGTACTTC.

This clonotype was found many times. This chain links TRBV11-2 with TRBJ2-1; D not resolved. Germline V gives CDR1 SGHAT, CDR2 FQNNGV. V lost 0 bases, J lost 8 bases, and 20 bases lay in between. The CDR3 length is 17 residues. In DNA, the CDR3 is TGTGCCAGCAGCTTAGAGGCGACACAAAGGTCAGGCGATGAGCAGTTCTTC. As protein: CASSLEATQRSGDEQFF.

This clonotype was seen at least ten times. The chain links TRBV10-3 to TRBJ1-1; D remains ambiguous. The CDR3 consists of 11 residues. In germline, CDR1 is ENHRY, CDR2 SYGVKD. The V gene lost 11 bases and the J gene lost 4 bases, with 11 bases spanning the gap. The CDR3 here is CAGGVSTEAFF. CDR3 nucleotide sequence: TGTGCCGGCGGTGTGTCCACTGAAGCTTTCTTT.

Regarding this clonotype: This sequence may be a read error, since a much larger clone differs from it by one base. The rearrangement uses TRBV29-1 and TRBJ2-2; TRBD1 is a possible D gene (6 bases). The CDR3 sequence is 13 residues long. Germline-derived CDR1 and CDR2 are SQVTM and ANQGSEA. V was shortened by 4 bases and J by 6 bases, with 12 bases between the two germline ends. The DNA for the CDR3 is TGCAGCGTTGGGACAGAGTTAGCCGGGGAGCTGTTTTTT. Translating gives CSVGTELAGELFF.